This TCR beta chain was captured in a study of shared clonotypes between healthy human individuals. Germline trimming cut 0 bases from V and 3 bases from J; bases unmatched to any gene: 15. Germline V gene sequence: CDR1 SGHDT, CDR2 YYEEEE. The CDR3 covers 18 residues. Generated by immunoSEQ multiplex PCR, the TCRdb table keeps only in-frame clones and is missing some. The sample shows about 340,000 clones, around 70% of them seen only once. Sequenced input: memory CD4+ T cells sorted from blood. Subset defined: CD45RA-negative fraction. The V and J genes are TRBV5-6 and TRBJ2-7; 7 bases fit TRBD1. The TCR was taken from a man aged 25 to 40 in good health. CDR3 coding DNA: TGTGCCAGCAGCTTGGCTGCCACAGGGGTCGGACGAAACTACGAGCAGTACTTC. It yields the protein CASSLAATGVGRNYEQYF.